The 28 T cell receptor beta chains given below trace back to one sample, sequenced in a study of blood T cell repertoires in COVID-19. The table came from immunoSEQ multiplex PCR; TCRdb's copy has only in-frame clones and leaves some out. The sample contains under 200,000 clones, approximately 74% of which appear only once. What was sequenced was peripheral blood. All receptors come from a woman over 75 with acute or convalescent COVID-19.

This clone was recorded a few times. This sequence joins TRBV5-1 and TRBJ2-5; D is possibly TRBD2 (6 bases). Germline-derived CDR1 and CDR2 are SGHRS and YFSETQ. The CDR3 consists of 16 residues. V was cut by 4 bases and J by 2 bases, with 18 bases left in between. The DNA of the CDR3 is TGCGCCAGCAGCCCATCCATGGCGGGGTTACAAGAGACCCAGTACTTC. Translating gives CASSPSMAGLQETQYF.

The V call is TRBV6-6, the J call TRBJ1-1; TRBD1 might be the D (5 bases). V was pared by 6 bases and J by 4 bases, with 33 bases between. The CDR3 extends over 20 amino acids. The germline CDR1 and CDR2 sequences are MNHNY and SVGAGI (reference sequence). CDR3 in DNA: TGTGCCAGCAGCCCCCTCCCCCTATCGGGCTATACAGGCGCCGCCACTGAAGCTTTCTTT. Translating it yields CASSPLPLSGYTGAATEAFF.

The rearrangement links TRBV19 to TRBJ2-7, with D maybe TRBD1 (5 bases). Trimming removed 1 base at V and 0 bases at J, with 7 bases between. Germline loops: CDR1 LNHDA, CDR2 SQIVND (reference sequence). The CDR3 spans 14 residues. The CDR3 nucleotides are TGTGCCAGTAGTATAGGTGGGGCCTCCTACGAGCAGTACTTC. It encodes CASSIGGASYEQYF.

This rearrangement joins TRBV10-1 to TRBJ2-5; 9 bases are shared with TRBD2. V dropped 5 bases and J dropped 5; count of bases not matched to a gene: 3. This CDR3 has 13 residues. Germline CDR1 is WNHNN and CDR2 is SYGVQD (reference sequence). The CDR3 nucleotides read TGCGCCAGCAGTTCTAGCGGGATGGAGACCCAGTACTTC. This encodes CASSSSGMETQYF.

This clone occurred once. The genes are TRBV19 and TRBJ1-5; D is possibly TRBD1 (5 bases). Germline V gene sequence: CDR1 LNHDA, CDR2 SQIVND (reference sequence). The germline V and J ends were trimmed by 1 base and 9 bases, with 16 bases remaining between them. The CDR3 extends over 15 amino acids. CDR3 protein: CASSIGRGSILPQHF. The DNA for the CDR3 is TGTGCCAGTAGTATAGGCCGGGGGTCTATCCTGCCCCAGCATTTT. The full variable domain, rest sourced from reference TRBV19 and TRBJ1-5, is DGGITQSPKYLFRKEGQNVTLSCEQNLNHDAMYWYRQDPGQGLRLIYYSQIVNDFQKGDIAEGYSVSREKKESFPLTVTSAQKNPTAFYLCASSIGRGSILPQHFGDGTRLSIL.

CDR3 sequence reads: CSSAGGSVDTEAFF. The DNA for the CDR3 is TGCAGCTCCGCAGGAGGGTCCGTCGACACTGAAGCTTTCTTT. This chain joins TRBV29-1 and TRBJ1-1; D gene unclear. CDR1 is SQVTM and CDR2 is ANQGSEA in the germline V gene. V was trimmed by 8 bases and J by 3 bases, leaving 19 bases between them. The CDR3 is made up of 14 amino acids.

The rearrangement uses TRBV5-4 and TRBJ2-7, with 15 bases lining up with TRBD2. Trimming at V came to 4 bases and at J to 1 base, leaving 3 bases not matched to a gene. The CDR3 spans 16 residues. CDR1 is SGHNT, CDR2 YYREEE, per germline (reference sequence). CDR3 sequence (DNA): TGTGCCAGCAGCCCCGGGACTAGCGGGGGGTCCTACGAGCAGTACTTC. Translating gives CASSPGTSGGSYEQYF.

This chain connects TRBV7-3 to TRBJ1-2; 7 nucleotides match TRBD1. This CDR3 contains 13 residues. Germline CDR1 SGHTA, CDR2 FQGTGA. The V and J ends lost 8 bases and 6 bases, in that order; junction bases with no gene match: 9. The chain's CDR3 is CASETRTGDGYTF. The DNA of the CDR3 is TGTGCCAGCGAAACAAGAACAGGGGATGGCTACACCTTC.

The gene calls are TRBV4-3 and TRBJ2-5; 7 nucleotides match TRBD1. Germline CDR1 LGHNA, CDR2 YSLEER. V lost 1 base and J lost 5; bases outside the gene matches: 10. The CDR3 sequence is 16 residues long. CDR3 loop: CASSQGSETGRETQYF. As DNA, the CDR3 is TGCGCCAGCAGCCAAGGTTCCGAGACAGGGCGGGAGACCCAGTACTTC.

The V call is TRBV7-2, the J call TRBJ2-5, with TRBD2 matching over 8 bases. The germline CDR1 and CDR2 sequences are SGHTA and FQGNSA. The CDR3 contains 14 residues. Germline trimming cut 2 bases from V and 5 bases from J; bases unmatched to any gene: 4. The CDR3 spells CASSLSGGRETQYF. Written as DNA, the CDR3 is TGTGCCAGCAGCTTATCCGGCGGGAGGGAGACCCAGTACTTC.

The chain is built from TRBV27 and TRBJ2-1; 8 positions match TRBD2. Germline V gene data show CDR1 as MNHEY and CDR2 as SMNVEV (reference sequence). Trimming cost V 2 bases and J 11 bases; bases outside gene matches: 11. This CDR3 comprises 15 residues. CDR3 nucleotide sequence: TGTGCCAGCAGTTTAGGCCCCTCTAGCGGGTCGCAGCAGTTCTTC. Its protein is CASSLGPSSGSQQFF.

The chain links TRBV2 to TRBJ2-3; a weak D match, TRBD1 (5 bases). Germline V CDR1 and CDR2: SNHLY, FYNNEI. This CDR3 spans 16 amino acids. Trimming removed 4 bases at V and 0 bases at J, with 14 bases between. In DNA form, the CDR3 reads TGTGCCAGCAGTGCCCTTGGGGCAGGGAGCACAGATACGCAGTATTTT. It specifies CASSALGAGSTDTQYF.

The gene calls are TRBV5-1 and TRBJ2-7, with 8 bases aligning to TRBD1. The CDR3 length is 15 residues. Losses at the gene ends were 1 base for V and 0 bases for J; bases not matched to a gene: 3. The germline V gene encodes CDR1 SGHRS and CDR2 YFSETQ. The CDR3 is CASSLSTGGSYEQYF. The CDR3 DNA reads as TGCGCCAGCAGCTTGTCTACAGGGGGCTCCTACGAGCAGTACTTC.

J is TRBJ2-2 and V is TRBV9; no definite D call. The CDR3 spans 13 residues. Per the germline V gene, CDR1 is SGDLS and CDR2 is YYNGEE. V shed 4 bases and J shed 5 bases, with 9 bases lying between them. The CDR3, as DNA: TGTGCCAGCAGCCTCGACACGACCGGGGAGCTGTTTTTT. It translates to CASSLDTTGELFF.

In DNA form, the CDR3 reads TGTGCCAGCAGTAACAGGTATACGCAGTATTTT. This codes for CASSNRYTQYF. This chain joins TRBV12-3 or TRBV12-4 and TRBJ2-3, with D possibly being TRBD1 (5 bases). Trimming took 5 bases from V and 7 from J, leaving 7 bases between them. The CDR3 spans 11 residues.

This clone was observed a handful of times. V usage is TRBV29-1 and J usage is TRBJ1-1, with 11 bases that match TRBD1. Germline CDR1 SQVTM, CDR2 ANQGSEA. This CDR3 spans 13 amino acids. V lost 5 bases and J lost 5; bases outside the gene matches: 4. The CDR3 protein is CSVQGQGGTEAFF. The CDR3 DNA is TGCAGCGTTCAGGGACAGGGGGGAACTGAAGCTTTCTTT.

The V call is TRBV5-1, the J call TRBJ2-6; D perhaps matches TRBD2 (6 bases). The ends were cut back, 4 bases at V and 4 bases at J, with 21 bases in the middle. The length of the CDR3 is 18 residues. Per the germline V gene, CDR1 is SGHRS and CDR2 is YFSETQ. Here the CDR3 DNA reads TGCGCCAGCAGCACGGGGACTTCCCCAAGAACCGGGGCCAACGTCCTGACTTTC. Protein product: CASSTGTSPRTGANVLTF. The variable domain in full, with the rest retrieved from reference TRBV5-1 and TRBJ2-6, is KAGVTQTPRYLIKTRGQQVTLSCSPISGHRSVSWYQQTPGQGLQFLFEYFSETQRNKGNFPGRFSGRQFSNSRSEMNVSTLELGDSALYLCASSTGTSPRTGANVLTFGAGSRLTVL.

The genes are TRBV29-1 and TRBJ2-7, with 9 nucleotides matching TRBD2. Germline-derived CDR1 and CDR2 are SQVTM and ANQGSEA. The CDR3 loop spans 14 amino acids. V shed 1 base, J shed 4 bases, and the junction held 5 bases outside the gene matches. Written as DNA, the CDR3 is TGCAGCGTTGAAGCGTTAGCGGGAGTGTACGAGCAGTACTTC. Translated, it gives CSVEALAGVYEQYF.

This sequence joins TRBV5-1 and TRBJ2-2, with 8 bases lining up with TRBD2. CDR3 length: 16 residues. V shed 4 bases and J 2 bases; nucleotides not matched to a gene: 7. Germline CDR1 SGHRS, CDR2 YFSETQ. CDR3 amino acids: CASSPGLALNTGELFF. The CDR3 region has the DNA TGCGCCAGCAGCCCTGGACTAGCACTTAACACCGGGGAGCTGTTTTTT.

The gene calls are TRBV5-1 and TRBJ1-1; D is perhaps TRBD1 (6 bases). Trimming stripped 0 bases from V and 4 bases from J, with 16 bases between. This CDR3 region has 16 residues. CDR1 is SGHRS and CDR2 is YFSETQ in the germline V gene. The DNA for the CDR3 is TGCGCCAGCAGCTTGGAGGGGGGGCTGGGGCCCACTGAAGCTTTCTTT. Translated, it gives CASSLEGGLGPTEAFF.

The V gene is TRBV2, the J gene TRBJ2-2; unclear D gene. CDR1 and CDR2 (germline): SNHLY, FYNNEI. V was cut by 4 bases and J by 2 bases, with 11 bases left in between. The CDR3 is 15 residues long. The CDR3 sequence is CASSVFSFNTGELFF. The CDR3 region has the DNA TGTGCCAGCAGTGTATTTAGCTTCAACACCGGGGAGCTGTTTTTT.

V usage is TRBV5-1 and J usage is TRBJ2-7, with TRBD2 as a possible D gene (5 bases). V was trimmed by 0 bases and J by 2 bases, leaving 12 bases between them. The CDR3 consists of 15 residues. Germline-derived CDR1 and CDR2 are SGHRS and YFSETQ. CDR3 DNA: TGCGCCAGCAGCTTGGTGGGCACTAGTGCCTACGAGCAGTACTTC. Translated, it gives CASSLVGTSAYEQYF.

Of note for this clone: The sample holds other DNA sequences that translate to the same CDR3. CDR3 in DNA: TGTGCCAGCAGTCCGACGGGAGGAAACACCATATATTTT. Translating gives CASSPTGGNTIYF. V usage is TRBV27 and J usage is TRBJ1-3; the D is unclear. V was cut by 5 bases and J by 4 bases, with 9 bases left in between. CDR1 and CDR2 from the germline V gene are MNHEY and SMNVEV (reference sequence). This CDR3 contains 13 residues.

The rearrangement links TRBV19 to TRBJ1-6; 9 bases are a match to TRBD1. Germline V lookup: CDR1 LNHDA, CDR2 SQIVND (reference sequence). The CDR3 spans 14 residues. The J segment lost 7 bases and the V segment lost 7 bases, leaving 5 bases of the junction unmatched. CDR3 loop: CASKVTGGNSPLHF. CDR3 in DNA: TGTGCCAGTAAGGTGACAGGGGGGAATTCACCCCTCCACTTT.

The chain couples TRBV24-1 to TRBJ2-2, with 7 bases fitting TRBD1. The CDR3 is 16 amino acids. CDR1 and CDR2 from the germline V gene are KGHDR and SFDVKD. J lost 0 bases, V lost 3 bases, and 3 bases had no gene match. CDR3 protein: CATSDATGANTGELFF. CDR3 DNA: TGTGCCACCAGTGATGCAACAGGGGCGAACACCGGGGAGCTGTTTTTT.

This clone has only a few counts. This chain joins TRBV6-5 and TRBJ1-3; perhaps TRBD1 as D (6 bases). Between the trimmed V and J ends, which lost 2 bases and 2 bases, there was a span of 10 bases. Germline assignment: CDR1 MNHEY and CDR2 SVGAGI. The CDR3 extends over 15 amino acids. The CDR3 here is CASSYQAGAGNTIYF. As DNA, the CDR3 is TGTGCCAGCAGTTACCAGGCAGGGGCTGGAAACACCATATATTTT.

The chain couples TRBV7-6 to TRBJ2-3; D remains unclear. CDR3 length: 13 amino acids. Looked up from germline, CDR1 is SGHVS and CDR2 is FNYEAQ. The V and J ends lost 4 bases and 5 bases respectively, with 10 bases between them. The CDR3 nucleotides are TGTGCCAGCAGCTCTTTTTCCGGAGATACGCAGTATTTT. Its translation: CASSSFSGDTQYF.

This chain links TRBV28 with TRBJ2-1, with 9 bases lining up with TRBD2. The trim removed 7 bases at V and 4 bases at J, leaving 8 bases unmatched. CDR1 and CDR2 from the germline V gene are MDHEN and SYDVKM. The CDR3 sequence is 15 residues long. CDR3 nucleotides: TGTGCCAGCACCCTTAGCGGGAGAGTATACAATGAGCAGTTCTTC. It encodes CASTLSGRVYNEQFF.